The 8 T cell receptor beta chains reported below all come from one sample, sequenced in a study of T cells after yellow fever vaccination. TCRdb used MiXCR to reprocess the 5' RACE reads, holding one entry per CDR3 protein. The sample records a few hundred thousand distinct CDR3 sequences, under 5% being singletons. The specimen was PBMCs, collected 5 days after the yellow fever booster vaccination. These receptors were taken from a man younger than 30 who received the YFV17D yellow fever vaccine.

This sequence joins TRBV15 and TRBJ2-3; D possibly matches TRBD1 or TRBD2 (5 bases each). The CDR3 contains 16 residues. Germline CDR1 LNHNV, CDR2 YYDKDF (reference sequence). V dropped 5 bases and J dropped 0 bases, with 15 bases sitting between them. Here the CDR3 DNA reads TGTGCCACCAGCCCCCTGGGGCGGACTAGCACAGATACGCAGTATTTT. Translating it yields CATSPLGRTSTDTQYF.

The V call is TRBV6-5, the J call TRBJ1-3; 7 bases fit TRBD1. V was clipped by 0 bases and J by 4 bases; unmatched bases: 3. CDR3 length: 15 amino acids. Per the germline V gene, CDR1 is MNHEY and CDR2 is SVGAGI. The DNA for the CDR3 is TGTGCCAGCAGTTACTCGAACAGGGGAGGAAACACCATATATTTT. It specifies CASSYSNRGGNTIYF.

This clonotype came up a few times. The rearrangement joins TRBV7-8 to TRBJ1-1; the match to TRBD1 covers 8 bases. Germline CDR1 SGHVS, CDR2 FQNEAQ. The junction had 5 bases not matched to a gene; V was cut back by 4 bases and J by 7 bases. The CDR3 length is 13 residues. CDR3 DNA: TGTGCCAGCAGCTCAGACAGGGGTGGTGAAGCTTTCTTT. It yields the protein CASSSDRGGEAFF.

This clonotype was counted only a few times. The V and J genes are TRBV5-5 and TRBJ2-3; 7 bases agree with TRBD1. This CDR3 region has 15 residues. From germline, CDR1 is SGHKS and CDR2 YYEKEE (reference sequence). The J segment lost 4 bases and the V segment lost 3 bases, leaving 8 bases of the junction unmatched. The CDR3 here is CASSSQTGSADTQYF. DNA for the CDR3: TGTGCCAGCAGCTCCCAGACAGGGTCAGCAGATACGCAGTATTTT.

Ten or more counts support this clonotype. This rearrangement joins TRBV5-1 to TRBJ2-7; 8 bases align to TRBD2. Germline CDR1 and CDR2: SGHRS and YFSETQ. The trim removed 3 bases at V and 1 base at J, leaving 9 bases unmatched. This CDR3 has 16 amino acids. The CDR3 is CASSWGSGGTSYEQYF. The CDR3, as DNA: TGCGCCAGCAGCTGGGGAAGCGGGGGTACATCCTACGAGCAGTACTTC.

Only a few counts were recorded for this clonotype. The gene calls are TRBV7-3 and TRBJ2-1, with D possibly matching TRBD1 (6 bases). The CDR3 is made up of 14 amino acids. Trimming removed 5 bases at V and 8 bases at J, with 16 bases between. The V gene's germline CDR1 is SGHTA and CDR2 FQGTGA. This chain's CDR3 is CASSPQGPPDEQFF. CDR3 nucleotide sequence: TGTGCCAGCAGCCCCCAGGGGCCACCTGATGAGCAGTTCTTC.

The V gene is TRBV14, the J gene TRBJ2-1; 8 bases are shared with TRBD2. The V segment lost 0 bases and the J segment 7 bases; nucleotides outside the gene matches: 5. Per the germline V gene, CDR1 is SGHDN and CDR2 is FVKESK. The CDR3 has 15 amino acids. The CDR3 sequence: CASSQDRERGNEQFF. In DNA form, the CDR3 reads TGTGCCAGCAGCCAAGATAGGGAGCGGGGGAATGAGCAGTTCTTC.

This clonotype occurred many times. The chain joins TRBV5-1 to TRBJ2-3; D may match TRBD1 or TRBD2 (5 bases each). Trimming took 2 bases from V and 2 from J, leaving 9 bases between them. The CDR3 has 14 residues. Germline V lookup: CDR1 SGHRS, CDR2 YFSETQ. CDR3 in amino acids: CASSFDGATDTQYF. Written as DNA, the CDR3 is TGCGCCAGCAGCTTTGACGGGGCCACAGATACGCAGTATTTT. Variable domain in full (rest from reference TRBV5-1 and TRBJ2-3): KAGVTQTPRYLIKTRGQQVTLSCSPISGHRSVSWYQQTPGQGLQFLFEYFSETQRNKGNFPGRFSGRQFSNSRSEMNVSTLELGDSALYLCASSFDGATDTQYFGPGTRLTVL.